This entry is about one TCR beta chain. Its antigen remains undetermined. Base qualities were left out, and no much larger clone turns up one base away. Taken from the germline V gene, the CDR1 and CDR2 loops are MDHEN and SYDVKM. Trimming removed 3 bases from V and 0 bases from J, leaving 9 bases between the germline ends. The cysteine opens and the phenylalanine closes a CDR3 of 14 amino acids. CDR3 DNA only is kept here, 42 bases in frame from base 1. The sample belongs to a study of cytomegalovirus exposure and HLA in healthy donors (dated by TCRdb to 2016 to 2017). In the study overall: According to a later analysis, the 100 to 150 validation repertoires were produced on the same platform as the 666 repertoires of the first cohort. To predict cytomegalovirus infection status, the study brought together high-throughput TCR immunosequencing, statistical association of individual TCRs with disease status, and machine learning. The study aimed to test whether cataloging public T cell receptors could reveal signatures of past pathogen exposure. Along with the roughly 610-subject first cohort, a separate validation cohort of over a hundred different subjects was used.

What the research found in general, with its limitations: A few of the identified cytomegalovirus-associated TCR beta chains were confirmed in vitro to be specific for cytomegalovirus antigens. In a later analysis, TCRs clustered in the first cohort were found to also tend to co-occur in the 100 to 150 validation repertoires, with about 93% of cluster scores above 0. It was suggested by the authors that the approach could potentially be generalized to other disease states and immunological phenotypes. While some public TCRs were present in many individuals, most TCR sequences turned up only very rarely across donors. A total of roughly 160 TCR beta chains were listed by the study as associated with cytomegalovirus. A later analysis lacked HLA typing for the validation cohort, so it scored co-occurrence in that cohort across all 120 or so repertoires. Cytomegalovirus status was reported to be diagnosed by the classifier with high specificity and sensitivity in both the original and validation cohorts.

Library creation used the immunoSEQ multiplex PCR assay. Turning to the authors' computational methods: To diagnose cytomegalovirus status from the catalog of TCR beta chain sequences, a statistical classification framework was built. The clones in this table, taken by TCRdb from immuneACCESS, are in-frame only. Not every clone is retained; where verified, under half of the shortfall comes from an unresolved V gene, and the cause of the rest is unknown. Clone size and the V and J calls come from that table; the DNA yielded D and trimming. This sample lists fewer than 150,000 clones; about 91% were detected once. The ten largest clones represent about 1.8% of the sample. Separate from the approximately 700-subject first cohort, the validation cohort of roughly 130 subjects was the group to which the donors belonged.

The receptor comes from a man between 18 and 35 years old in good health and CMV-seronegative. The sequenced sample was PBMCs. The chain links TRBV28 with TRBJ2-7; the D segment could be TRBD2, given 5 matching bases. The DNA is as follows: TGTGCCAGCAGTTTTGACTACAGCTCCTACGAGCAGTACTTC. This is translated as CASSFDYSSYEQYF.